The sequence of this T cell receptor (beta chain) was determined in a study of blood T cell repertoires in COVID-19. About the study: Donors in the United States, Italy and Spain gave samples during acute or convalescent COVID-19. PBMCs, B-cell-depleted T cells, or T cells provided the cDNA or gDNA that made up the material.

The CDR3 contains 13 residues. V lost 5 bases and J lost 6; bases outside the gene matches: 6. CDR1 and CDR2 (germline): DFQATT, SNEGSKA (reference sequence). The method was immunoSEQ multiplex PCR; TCRdb's version includes in-frame clones alone and lacks a portion of them. This table has some 130,000 clones, 81% appearing once. Sequenced sample: peripheral blood. This TCR derives from an older woman with active or convalescent COVID-19. The chain recombines TRBV20-1 with TRBJ2-2; TRBD2 matches 7 bases. The DNA of the CDR3 is TGCAGTGCTCGTGGACTAGTTCCCGGGGAGCTGTTTTTT. It translates to CSARGLVPGELFF.